This entry lists 18 T cell receptor beta chains sequenced from one sample in a study of post-analysis software for immune sequencing data. Prepared TCR beta cDNA libraries contained unique molecular identifiers. TCRdb reanalysed the PCR reads using MiXCR and keeps one entry per CDR3 protein. In the table there are 650,000 to 850,000 distinct CDR3 sequences, approximately 50% of which are singletons. Study-wide points: There were five TRBV segments more frequent in patients than controls, and TRBV5-6, TRBV5-1 and TRBV20-1 were among them.

These TCRs' antigens remain unknown. Sequenced: blood. These receptors originate from a girl between 5 and 17 years old with multiple sclerosis.

This rearrangement joins TRBV5-1 to TRBJ1-2; the D gene is possibly TRBD1 (5 bases). Trimming left V 4 bases short and J 4 bases short, with 20 bases between. Germline-derived CDR1 and CDR2 are SGHRS and YFSETQ. This CDR3 is 16 amino acids long. The CDR3 sequence is CASSPRSGDRGYGYTF. CDR3 in DNA: TGCGCCAGCAGCCCTCGGTCGGGGGATCGTGGCTATGGCTACACCTTC.

In its sample, this clonotype was seen a few times. Here the CDR3 reads CASRKNRGSYEQYF. The CDR3 DNA is TGCGCCAGCAGAAAGAACAGGGGATCCTACGAGCAGTACTTC. The chain links TRBV5-1 to TRBJ2-7, with 7 bases fitting TRBD1. The CDR3 runs 14 residues. Looked up from germline, CDR1 is SGHRS and CDR2 is YFSETQ. Germline trimming cut 5 bases from V and 1 base from J; bases unmatched to any gene: 6.

This chain connects TRBV29-1 to TRBJ2-5; 9 bases fit TRBD2. The J segment lost 11 bases and the V segment lost 5 bases, leaving 15 bases of the junction unmatched. This CDR3 has 14 amino acids. Per germline, CDR1 SQVTM and CDR2 ANQGSEA. CDR3: CSVWGTSGRPQQYF. The CDR3 DNA follows: TGCAGCGTTTGGGGCACTAGCGGGCGCCCTCAGCAGTACTTC.

The chain is built from TRBV19 and TRBJ1-1; D gene ambiguous. Trimming removed 3 bases at V and 1 base at J, with 9 bases between. The CDR3 has 14 amino acids. Germline V gene lookup returns CDR1 LNHDA and CDR2 SQIVND (reference sequence). The CDR3 bases are TGTGCCAGTAGTATTCCGACTGAGAACACTGAAGCTTTCTTT. Its protein product is CASSIPTENTEAFF.

This clonotype was counted a single time. The gene calls are TRBV5-1 and TRBJ2-5; 9 bases agree with TRBD2. The CDR3 spans 13 residues. The V gene's germline CDR1 is SGHRS and CDR2 YFSETQ. The ends lost 7 bases at V and 5 bases at J; junction bases unmatched: 6. CDR3 protein: CASVGTSYETQYF. The CDR3 DNA follows: TGCGCCAGCGTAGGGACTAGCTATGAGACCCAGTACTTC.

The chain combines TRBV12-3 or TRBV12-4 with TRBJ2-1, with 10 bases identical to TRBD2. The CDR3 is 14 residues long. The trim removed 5 bases at V and 6 bases at J, leaving 4 bases unmatched. The CDR3 sequence is CASSQLAGVNEQFF. The CDR3 bases are TGTGCCAGCAGTCAGCTAGCGGGAGTCAATGAGCAGTTCTTC.

This chain joins TRBV20-1 and TRBJ2-4, with 10 bases aligning to TRBD2. V was pared by 3 bases and J by 13 bases, with 12 bases of the junction left unmatched. The CDR3 spans 14 residues. Germline values: CDR1 DFQATT, CDR2 SNEGSKA (reference sequence). CDR3 region: CSARGSGRDYGQYF. The CDR3 bases are TGCAGTGCTAGGGGAAGCGGGAGGGACTACGGGCAGTACTTC.

This clonotype was recorded once. This rearrangement joins TRBV6-5 to TRBJ2-5, with D tentatively TRBD1 (6 bases). Per the germline V gene, CDR1 is MNHEY and CDR2 is SVGAGI. The germline V and J ends were trimmed by 4 bases and 2 bases, with 17 bases remaining between them. CDR3 length equals 16 residues. In DNA form, the CDR3 reads TGTGCCAGCAGTTCTTTAACAGGGTTAAATCAAGAGACCCAGTACTTC. It codes for CASSSLTGLNQETQYF.

This clonotype was seen only a few times. The chain carries TRBV20-1 and TRBJ2-4, with a possible D match to TRBD2 (5 bases). The J call may be incorrect, as the DNA end agrees better with TRBJ2-7. The CDR3 runs to 13 residues. Germline loops: CDR1 DFQATT, CDR2 SNEGSKA (reference sequence). This CDR3 reads CSASVRTAGEQYF. CDR3 in DNA: TGCAGTGCTAGTGTCCGTACGGCGGGCGAGCAGTACTTC.

The chain has TRBV29-1 and TRBJ2-5, with D perhaps matching TRBD2 (7 bases). Trimming shortened V by 7 bases and J by 0 bases, and 15 bases separated the two germline ends. Germline lookup yields CDR1 SQVTM and CDR2 ANQGSEA. The CDR3 has 14 residues. The CDR3 here is CSAEGGRNQETQYF. In nucleotides, the CDR3 is TGCAGCGCCGAGGGGGGGCGAAACCAAGAGACCCAGTACTTC.

J is TRBJ1-1 and V is TRBV11-2; the D gene is possibly TRBD1 (6 bases). Trimming cost V 5 bases and J 3 bases, with 16 bases left between them. Germline CDR1 and CDR2: SGHAT and FQNNGV. This CDR3 contains 15 residues. This chain's CDR3 is CASSTGAGVYTEAFF. The CDR3 DNA is TGTGCCAGCAGCACAGGTGCAGGGGTCTACACTGAAGCTTTCTTT.

This clonotype showed up just a few times. The V call is TRBV12-3 or TRBV12-4, the J call TRBJ1-2, with 8 bases matching TRBD1. This CDR3 has 11 residues. V shed 11 bases, J shed 3 bases, and the junction held 2 bases outside the gene matches. The CDR3 DNA follows: TGTGCCGACAGGGGCGACTATGGCTACACCTTC. The encoded protein is CADRGDYGYTF.

CDR3 in amino acids: CSVGQKNQPQHF. The DNA of the CDR3 is TGCAGCGTTGGGCAGAAGAATCAGCCCCAGCATTTT. The chain carries TRBV29-1 and TRBJ1-5; no clear D gene. Per the germline V gene, CDR1 is SQVTM and CDR2 is ANQGSEA. V lost 4 bases to trimming and J lost 4 bases, with 8 bases between them. The CDR3 runs to 12 residues. Full variable domain (missing parts from reference TRBV29-1 and TRBJ1-5): SAVISQKPSRDICQRGTSLTIQCQVDSQVTMMFWYRQQPGQSLTLIATANQGSEATYESGFVIDKFPISRPNLTFSTLTVSNMSPEDSSIYLCSVGQKNQPQHFGDGTRLSIL.

The gene calls are TRBV4-2 and TRBJ1-5; 7 nucleotides line up with TRBD1. The V gene end was trimmed by 4 bases and the J gene end by 1 base; junction bases not matched to a gene: 7. Germline CDR1 and CDR2: LGHNA and YNFKEQ. The length of the CDR3 is 16 residues. The chain's CDR3 is CASSPEGASSNQPQHF. The CDR3, as DNA: TGTGCCAGCAGCCCAGAGGGGGCATCCAGCAATCAGCCCCAGCATTTT.

In its sample, this clonotype was seen a few times. This rearrangement joins TRBV11-1 to TRBJ2-5; D tentatively reads TRBD1 or TRBD2 (6 bases each). CDR1 is SGHAT, CDR2 FQDESV, per germline (reference sequence). This CDR3 is built from 14 residues. The V end lost 8 bases, the J end lost 5 bases, and 18 bases lay between the germline ends. The CDR3 bases are TGTGCCAGCTCTCGGGGGCCGGCAGGTGAGACCCAGTACTTC. It specifies CASSRGPAGETQYF.

The chain recombines TRBV5-5 with TRBJ2-2; 7 bases match TRBD2. Unmatched junction bases numbered 5, after V lost 2 bases and J lost 4 bases. This CDR3 comprises 15 residues. The germline gives CDR1 SGHKS, CDR2 YYEKEE (reference sequence). CDR3 in amino acids: CASSLRSGITGELFF. The CDR3 DNA sequence: TGTGCCAGCAGCTTAAGAAGCGGGATCACCGGGGAGCTGTTTTTT.

CDR3 nucleotides: TGTGCAATCGGCGCGGGACTAGCGGGATACGAGCAGTACTTC. Encoded protein: CAIGAGLAGYEQYF. The J gene is TRBJ2-5, the V gene TRBV10-3; TRBD2 aligns across 13 bases. The DNA end is more similar to TRBJ2-7, so the J call may be wrong. Germline V gene data show CDR1 as ENHRY and CDR2 as SYGVKD. The CDR3 has 14 residues.

This clonotype was found a few times. The chain employs TRBV3-1 and TRBJ2-7, with a tentative D call TRBD2 (6 bases). V dropped 1 base and J dropped 3 bases, with 13 bases sitting between them. This CDR3 comprises 15 residues. Looked up from germline, CDR1 is LGHDT and CDR2 is YNNKEL (reference sequence). In nucleotides, the CDR3 is TGTGCCAGCAGCCAAGCCGCGGGACCCCACTACGAGCAGTACTTC. Translated: CASSQAAGPHYEQYF.